A selection of T cell receptor beta chains follows, all from one sample in a study of cytomegalovirus exposure and HLA in healthy donors. Profiling relied on immunoSEQ multiplex PCR, and the TCRdb table lists in-frame clones only, not all of them. The table lists more than 80,000 clones, roughly four fifths of them singletons, with 15% to 20% in the top ten. The sample comprised PBMCs. These receptors originate from a woman aged 55-69 years in good health and CMV-seropositive. CDR3s include the opening cysteine and the closing phenylalanine or tryptophan. Each record gives: clone size, J gene, V gene, D gene, CDR3 DNA, CDR3 protein. A D gene is named only where the DNA matches it firmly. Rows may omit the clone size; those that give it use once, few, many or a size class.

NA,TRBJ2-7,TRBV10-1,NA,TGCGCCAGCAGCCCGGGTCGAGCGAGCAACGAGCAGTACTTC,CASSPGRASNEQYF
NA,TRBJ1-1,TRBV14,NA,TGTGCCAGCAGCCAATGGGGGGACCCTGAAGCTTTCTTT,CASSQWGDPEAFF
NA,TRBJ2-4,TRBV2,TRBD2,TGTGCCAGCACCTACTGGGGAGGGTCAGCCAAAAACATTCAGTACTTC,CASTYWGGSAKNIQYF
NA,TRBJ1-2,TRBV5-1,NA,TGCGCCAGCAGCTTATCCGGGGATGGCTACACCTTC,CASSLSGDGYTF
once,TRBJ1-2,TRBV5-8,NA,TGTGCCAGCAGCCTGGCTGGAGGATTCGCTAATGGCTACACCTTC,CASSLAGGFANGYTF
once,TRBJ1-2,TRBV5-4,NA,TGTGCCAGCAGTCCCGACAGGAACTATGGCTACACCTTC,CASSPDRNYGYTF
NA,TRBJ1-1,TRBV7-3,TRBD1,TGTGCCAGCAGCCGGGACAGCTACACTGAAGCTTTCTTT,CASSRDSYTEAFF
NA,TRBJ1-1,TRBV7-9,NA,TGTTCCAGCAGCTTAGCGATGACAGGTAGAATCACTGAAGCTTTCTTT,CSSSLAMTGRITEAFF
NA,TRBJ2-7,TRBV28,NA,TGTGCCAGCAGTTTAGGTGGGAGCAGTCGGGAGCAGTACTTC,CASSLGGSSREQYF
NA,TRBJ2-1,TRBV30,TRBD1,TGTGCCTGGAGTACAGGGGATTACAATGAGCAGTTCTTC,CAWSTGDYNEQFF
once,TRBJ2-7,TRBV6-5,TRBD1,TGTGCCAGCAGCAAATACAGGGGACCCGAGCAGTACTTC,CASSKYRGPEQYF
NA,TRBJ2-7,TRBV30,TRBD1,TGTGCCTGGACTGGGACAGGCATAGGCTACGAGCAGTACTTC,CAWTGTGIGYEQYF
NA,TRBJ2-3,TRBV28,TRBD1,TGTGCCAGCAGTATACAGGGGATGGGACGAGATACGCAGTATTTT,CASSIQGMGRDTQYF
NA,TRBJ1-1,TRBV6-1,NA,TGTGCCAGCACCCAAGAAGCTTTCTTT,CASTQEAFF
NA,TRBJ2-4,TRBV9,TRBD1,TGTGCCAGCAGCGTAGCTACCGGTGGGACAGGAGGGGTGGACATTCAGTACTTC,CASSVATGGTGGVDIQYF
NA,TRBJ2-4,TRBV6-1,NA,TGTGCCAGCAGTGAAGCTGCGAAAAACATTCAGTACTTC,CASSEAAKNIQYF
NA,TRBJ2-7,TRBV9,NA,TGTGCCAGCAGCCCCCGTTCGGGGTCATTTGGGCGGCAGTACTTC,CASSPRSGSFGRQYF
NA,TRBJ2-7,TRBV5-1,TRBD1,TGCGCCAGCAGCCCGCGACAGGGGGTGGACGAGCAGTACTTC,CASSPRQGVDEQYF